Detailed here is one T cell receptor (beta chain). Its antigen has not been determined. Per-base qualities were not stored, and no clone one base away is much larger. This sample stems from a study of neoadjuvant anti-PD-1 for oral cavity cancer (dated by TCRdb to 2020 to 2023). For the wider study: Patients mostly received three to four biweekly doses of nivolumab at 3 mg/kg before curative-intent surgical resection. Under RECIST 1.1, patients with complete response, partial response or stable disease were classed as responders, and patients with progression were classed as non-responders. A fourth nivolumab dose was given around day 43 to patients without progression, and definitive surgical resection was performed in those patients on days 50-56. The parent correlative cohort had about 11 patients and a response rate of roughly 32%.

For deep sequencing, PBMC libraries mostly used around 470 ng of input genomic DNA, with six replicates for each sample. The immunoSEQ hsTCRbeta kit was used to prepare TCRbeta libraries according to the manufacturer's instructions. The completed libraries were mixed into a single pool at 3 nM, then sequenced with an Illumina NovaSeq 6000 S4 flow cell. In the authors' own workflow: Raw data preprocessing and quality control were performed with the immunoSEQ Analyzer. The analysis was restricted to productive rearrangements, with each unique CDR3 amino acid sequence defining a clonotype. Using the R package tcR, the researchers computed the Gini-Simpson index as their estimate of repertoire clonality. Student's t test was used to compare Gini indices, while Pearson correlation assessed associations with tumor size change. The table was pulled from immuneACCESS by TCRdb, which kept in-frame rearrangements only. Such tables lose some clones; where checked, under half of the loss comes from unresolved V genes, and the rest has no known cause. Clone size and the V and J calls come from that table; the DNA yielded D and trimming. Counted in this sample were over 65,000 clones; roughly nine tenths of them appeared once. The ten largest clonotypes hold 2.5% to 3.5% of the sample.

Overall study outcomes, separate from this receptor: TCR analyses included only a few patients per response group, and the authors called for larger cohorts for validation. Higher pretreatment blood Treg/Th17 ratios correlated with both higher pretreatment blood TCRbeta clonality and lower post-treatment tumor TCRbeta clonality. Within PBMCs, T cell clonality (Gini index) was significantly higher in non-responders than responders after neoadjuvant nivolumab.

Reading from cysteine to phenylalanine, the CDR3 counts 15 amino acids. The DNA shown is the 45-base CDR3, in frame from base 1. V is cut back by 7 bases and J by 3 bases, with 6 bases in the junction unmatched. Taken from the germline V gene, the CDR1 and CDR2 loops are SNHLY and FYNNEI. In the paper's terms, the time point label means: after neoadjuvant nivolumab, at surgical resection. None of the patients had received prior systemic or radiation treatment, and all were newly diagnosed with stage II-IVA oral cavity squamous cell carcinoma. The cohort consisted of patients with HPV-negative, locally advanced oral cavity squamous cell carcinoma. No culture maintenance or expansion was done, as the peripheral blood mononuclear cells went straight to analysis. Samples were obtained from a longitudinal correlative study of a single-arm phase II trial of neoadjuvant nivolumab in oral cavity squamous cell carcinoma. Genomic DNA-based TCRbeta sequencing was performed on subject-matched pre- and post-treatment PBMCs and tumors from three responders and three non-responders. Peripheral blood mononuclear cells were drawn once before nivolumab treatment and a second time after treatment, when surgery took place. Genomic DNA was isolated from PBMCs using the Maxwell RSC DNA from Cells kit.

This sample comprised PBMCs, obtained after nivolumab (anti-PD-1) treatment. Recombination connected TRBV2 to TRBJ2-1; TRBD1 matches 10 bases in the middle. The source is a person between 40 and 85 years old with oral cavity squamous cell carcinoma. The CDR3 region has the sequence CASTGGTGVYNEQFF. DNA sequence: TGTGCCAGCACCGGTGGGACAGGGGTCTACAATGAGCAGTTCTTC.